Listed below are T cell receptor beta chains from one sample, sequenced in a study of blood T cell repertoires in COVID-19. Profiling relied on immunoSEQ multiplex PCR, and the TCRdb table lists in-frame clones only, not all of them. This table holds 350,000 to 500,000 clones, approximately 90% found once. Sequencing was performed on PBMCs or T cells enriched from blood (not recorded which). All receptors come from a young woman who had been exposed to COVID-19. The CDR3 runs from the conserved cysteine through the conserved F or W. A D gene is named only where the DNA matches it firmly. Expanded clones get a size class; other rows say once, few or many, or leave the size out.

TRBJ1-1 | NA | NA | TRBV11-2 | CASSLVQGLVNTEAFF | TGTGCCAGCAGCTTAGTCCAGGGGTTGGTGAACACTGAAGCTTTCTTT
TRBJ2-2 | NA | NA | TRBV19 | CASSSLGGTGELFF | TGTGCCAGTTCATCTCTGGGGGGAACCGGGGAGCTGTTTTTT
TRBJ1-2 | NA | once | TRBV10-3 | CAISDGRDYGYTF | TGTGCCATCAGTGATGGCAGGGACTATGGCTACACCTTC
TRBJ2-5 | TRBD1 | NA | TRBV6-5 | CASSPSTGARETQYF | TGTGCCAGCTCCCCGTCCACAGGGGCGCGAGAGACCCAGTACTTC
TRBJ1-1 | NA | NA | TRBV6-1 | CASSEGGAFTEAFF | TGTGCCAGCAGTGAAGGGGGCGCTTTCACTGAAGCTTTCTTT
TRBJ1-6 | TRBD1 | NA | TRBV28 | CASSFPDRDISYNSPLHF | TGTGCCAGCAGTTTCCCGGACAGGGATATCTCCTATAATTCACCCCTCCACTTT
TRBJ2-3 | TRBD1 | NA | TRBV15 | CATSRGGQGFADTQYF | TGTGCCACCAGCAGGGGGGGACAGGGCTTTGCAGATACGCAGTATTTT
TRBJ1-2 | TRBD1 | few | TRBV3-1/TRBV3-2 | CASSQGPTGAYGYTF | TGTGCCAGCAGCCAAGGGCCTACAGGGGCCTATGGCTACACCTTC
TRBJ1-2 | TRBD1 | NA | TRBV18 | CASSLGTGTEYGYTF | TGTGCCAGCTCACTAGGAACCGGGACAGAGTATGGCTACACCTTC
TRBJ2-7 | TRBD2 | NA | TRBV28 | CASSSGSGTTNYEQYF | TGTGCCAGCAGTTCCGGTAGCGGGACTACAAATTACGAGCAGTACTTC
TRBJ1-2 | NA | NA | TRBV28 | CASSSDANLGIRDGYTF | TGTGCCAGCAGTTCGGACGCAAACCTAGGGATCAGGGATGGCTACACCTTC
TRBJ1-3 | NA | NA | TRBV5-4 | CASSSEGSSGNTIYF | TGTGCCAGCAGCTCCGAAGGGAGCTCTGGAAACACCATATATTTT
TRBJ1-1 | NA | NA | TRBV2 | CASSGTSDMNTEAFF | TGTGCCAGCTCCGGGACAAGTGATATGAACACTGAAGCTTTCTTT
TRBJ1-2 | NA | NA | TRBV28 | CASRQGWAPNGYTF | TGTGCCAGCAGACAAGGATGGGCCCCCAATGGCTACACCTTC
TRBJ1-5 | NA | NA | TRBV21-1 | CASSKDRGRSESNQPQHF | TGTGCCAGCAGCAAAGACAGGGGGCGATCTGAGAGCAATCAGCCCCAGCATTTT
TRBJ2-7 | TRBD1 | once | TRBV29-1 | CSVQRGTGGFNEQYF | TGCAGCGTCCAGAGGGGGACAGGGGGCTTTAACGAGCAGTACTTC
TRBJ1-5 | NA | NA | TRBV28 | CASSFTGLDAVLDSNQPQHF | TGTGCCAGCAGTTTCACGGGATTGGACGCAGTACTAGATAGCAATCAGCCCCAGCATTTT
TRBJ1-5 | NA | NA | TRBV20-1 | CSASADSYSNQPQHF | TGCAGTGCTAGTGCCGACAGTTATAGCAATCAGCCCCAGCATTTT
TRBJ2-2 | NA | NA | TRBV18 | CASSPQGLNTGELFF | TGTGCCAGCTCACCTCAGGGTTTGAACACCGGGGAGCTGTTTTTT
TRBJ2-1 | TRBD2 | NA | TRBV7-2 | CASSFEAGLAPRDEQFF | TGTGCCAGCAGCTTTGAGGCGGGACTAGCCCCCCGTGATGAGCAGTTCTTC
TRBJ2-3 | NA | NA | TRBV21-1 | CASSPPVRDFTDTQYF | TGTGCCAGCAGCCCCCCAGTCCGGGACTTTACAGATACGCAGTATTTT
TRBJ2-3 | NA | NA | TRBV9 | CASSAGANPSTDTQYF | TGTGCCAGCAGCGCAGGGGCGAACCCTAGCACAGATACGCAGTATTTT
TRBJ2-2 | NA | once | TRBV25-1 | CASSASLKGPAGELFF | TGTGCCAGCAGTGCGTCTTTAAAGGGGCCCGCCGGGGAGCTGTTTTTT
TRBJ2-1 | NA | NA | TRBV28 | CASITNGGPTNNEQFF | TGTGCCAGCATAACGAACGGCGGGCCCACGAACAATGAGCAGTTCTTC
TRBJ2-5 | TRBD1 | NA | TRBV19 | CASSSGQGASGGTQYF | TGTGCCAGTAGTTCCGGCCAGGGGGCGTCTGGGGGGACCCAGTACTTC
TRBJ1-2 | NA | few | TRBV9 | CASSSGVYGYTF | TGTGCCAGCAGTTCAGGGGTCTATGGCTACACCTTC
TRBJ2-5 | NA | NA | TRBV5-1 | CASSPSLAETQYF | TGCGCCAGCAGCCCCAGTTTAGCAGAGACCCAGTACTTC
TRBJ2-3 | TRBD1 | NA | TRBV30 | CAWAYRGDTQYF | TGTGCCTGGGCCTACAGGGGAGATACGCAGTATTTT
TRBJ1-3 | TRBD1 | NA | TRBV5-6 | CASSPGQGLSGNTIYF | TGTGCCAGCAGCCCAGGACAGGGACTATCTGGAAACACCATATATTTT
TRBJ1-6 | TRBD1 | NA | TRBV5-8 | CASSSYTGGYNSPLHF | TGTGCCAGCAGCTCTTATACAGGGGGCTATAATTCACCCCTCCACTTT
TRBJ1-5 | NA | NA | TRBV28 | CASSRQAGNQPQHF | TGTGCCAGCAGTCGACAGGCTGGAAATCAGCCCCAGCATTTT
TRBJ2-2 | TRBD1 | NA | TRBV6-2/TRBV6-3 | CASSYSTGESTGELFF | TGTGCCAGCAGTTACTCTACAGGGGAGAGCACCGGGGAGCTGTTTTTT
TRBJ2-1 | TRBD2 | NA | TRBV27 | CASSSLGRDEQFF | TGTGCCAGCAGTTCATTGGGGAGGGATGAGCAGTTCTTC
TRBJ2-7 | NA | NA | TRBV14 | CASSQRGNPYEQYF | TGTGCCAGCAGCCAAAGGGGGAACCCCTACGAGCAGTACTTC
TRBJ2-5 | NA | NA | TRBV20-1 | CSASPPPTWRETQYF | TGCAGTGCTAGTCCTCCTCCAACGTGGCGGGAGACCCAGTACTTC
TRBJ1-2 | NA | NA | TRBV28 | CASRSSWGYTF | TGTGCCAGCAGATCGAGCTGGGGCTACACCTTC
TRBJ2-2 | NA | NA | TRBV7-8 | CASSFRLAGELFF | TGTGCCAGCAGCTTCCGGCTAGCCGGGGAGCTGTTTTTT